This T cell receptor beta chain originates from a study of blood T cell repertoires in COVID-19 (dated by TCRdb to the early 2020s). Context from the whole study: Samples covering the acute and convalescent phases of COVID-19 were provided by collaborators in the United States, Italy and Spain. Deeply sampled blood TCRbeta repertoires from subjects exposed to, actively infected with, or recovered from COVID-19 were included in the dataset. The samples were drawn from two sources: the first 160 participants of the ongoing ImmuneRACE study, and 1,200 or so subjects contributed by 6 global collaborators. A de-identified subject ID, COVID-19 status, age in years and sex were almost always included in the sample metadata. The repertoires were released in a freely available public database intended as a resource for research on the immune response to SARS-CoV-2. Where available, HLA class I and class II types were obtained from metadata supplied by the sample provider rather than from assay-based typing. The material from the prospective study consisted of cDNA or gDNA derived from T cells, B-cell-depleted T cells, or PBMCs.

The CDR3 measures 15 amino acids from cysteine to phenylalanine. The DNA shown is the 45-base CDR3, in frame from base 1. Via the germline V gene, CDR1 is SGHTA and CDR2 FQGTGA. Between the V and J ends, shortened by 3 bases and 5 bases respectively, the junction contains 16 bases. A second Seattle source provided samples from volunteer blood donors who had recovered from COVID-19. Collaborating institutions collected whole blood in K2EDTA tubes following their own protocols. For TCRbeta analysis, collaborator samples were shipped as frozen whole blood, as isolated PBMCs, or as DNA extracted from either sample type. Notes on this clone: No antigen is known for it. No much larger clonotype is one base removed from it; base qualities were not supplied.

TCRbeta CDR3 regions were amplified from genomic DNA using the immunoSEQ Assay, a bias-controlled multiplex PCR. The original pipeline was this. The number of nucleated cells in each sample was estimated from the amplification of reference gene primers within the assay. To quantify the absolute abundance of each unique TCRbeta CDR3 rearrangement, sequence reads were collapsed and filtered. Productive Simpson clonality was computed per sample as the square root of Simpson's diversity index over productive rearrangements. The source is immuneACCESS, and TCRdb retained only in-frame sequences with V and J called. Part of the clones is not carried over; for the studies checked, unresolved V genes explain less than half of this, and the remainder is unexplained. D and trimming were read from the DNA, whereas the V and J calls and clone size are those reported in that table. The sample table shows more than 150,000 clones, and about 83% are seen once. 0.7% to 0.9% of the sample is in the top ten clones.

Broad study findings and their caveats: How much clinical and demographic metadata was included differed by source and by participant, and the metadata was provided uncurated.

This TCR was sampled from a young woman who had recovered from COVID-19. The sample taken for sequencing was peripheral blood. The V and J genes are TRBV7-3 and TRBJ1-1, and possibly TRBD1, on 5 matching bases. For the CDR3, the sequence is CASSFIPGRGTEAFF. DNA sequence: TGTGCCAGCAGCTTTATTCCGGGGCGGGGGACTGAAGCTTTCTTT.